This T cell receptor beta chain emerged from a study of T cell responses to AZD1222 COVID-19 vaccine. Whole-study results and caveats: It was only a handful of AZD1222 recipients who were seropositive at baseline.

Comments on this clone: Antigen: not known.

Repertoires were generated with immunoSEQ multiplex PCR, while TCRdb's copy carries only in-frame clones and drops some. Seen here are about 39,000 clones, about 90% observed once, and the top ten hold about two fifths. Sequenced material: peripheral blood, taken 28 days after the second AZD1222 dose. This clonotype was sampled from an adult who received the AZD1222 COVID-19 vaccine.

CDR3 sequence reads: CATSRETAEQYF. In nucleotides, the CDR3 is TGTGCCACCAGCAGAGAAACGGCCGAGCAGTACTTC. The chain joins TRBV15 to TRBJ2-7; D gene unclear. Per the germline V gene, CDR1 is LNHNV and CDR2 is YYDKDF (reference sequence). This CDR3 has 12 amino acids. V was trimmed by 0 bases and J by 6 bases, leaving 6 bases between them.